This entry lists 8 T cell receptor beta chains sequenced from one sample in a study of T cell repertoires in cytomegalovirus infection. For these receptors, no antigen is known. TCRdb fed the reads into MiXCR, producing one record per CDR3 protein. The data contain about 770,000 distinct CDR3 sequences, 25% to 35% of them singletons. The sequencing here drew on cultured CD8+ T cells from PBMCs, taken from culture after CMV antigen stimulation. The receptors here all came from a human donor in good health (CMV status not recorded). Some clones in this sample may be carry-over from other donors' samples.

The chain has TRBV7-9 and TRBJ1-2; possibly TRBD1 for D (5 bases). Per the germline V gene, CDR1 is SEHNR and CDR2 is FQNEAQ (reference sequence). This CDR3 has 15 residues. Trimming stripped 1 base from V and 4 bases from J, with 13 bases between. This CDR3 is CASSLGAGAPYGYTF. The CDR3 DNA reads as TGTGCCAGCAGCTTAGGGGCCGGGGCCCCCTATGGCTACACCTTC.

This clonotype has just a few counts. V is TRBV27 and J is TRBJ1-1; D remains ambiguous. V lost 2 bases and J lost 11, with 12 bases in between. CDR1 is MNHEY, CDR2 SMNVEV, per germline (reference sequence). CDR3 size: 12 residues. The CDR3 region has the DNA TGTGCCAGCAGTTTACTCGGTGGTGAGGCTTTCTTT. It is translated as CASSLLGGEAFF.

This chain links TRBV7-8 with TRBJ2-2; D not certain. There are 15 residues in the CDR3. V was pared by 3 bases and J by 0 bases, with 8 bases between. Germline V gene data show CDR1 as SGHVS and CDR2 as FQNEAQ. The CDR3 loop is CASSFTDTNTGELFF. The CDR3 bases are TGTGCCAGCAGCTTCACTGATACGAACACCGGGGAGCTGTTTTTT.

This clonotype was counted ten times or more. V and J are TRBV7-9 and TRBJ1-1; TRBD1 matches at 9 bases. Germline V lookup: CDR1 SEHNR, CDR2 FQNEAQ (reference sequence). The CDR3 is made up of 13 amino acids. The V gene end was trimmed by 7 bases and the J gene end by 2 bases; junction bases not matched to a gene: 2. The CDR3 here is CASTGQGNTEAFF. In DNA form, the CDR3 reads TGTGCCAGCACGGGACAGGGAAACACTGAAGCTTTCTTT.

This clonotype was observed at least ten times. The chain recombines TRBV7-6 with TRBJ1-6; D possibly corresponds to TRBD1 (5 bases). Germline V lookup: CDR1 SGHVS, CDR2 FNYEAQ. V shed 4 bases and J shed 3 bases, with 13 bases lying between them. This CDR3 has 16 residues. CDR3 residues: CASSYDDRNYNSPLHF. CDR3 bases: TGTGCCAGCAGCTACGACGACAGAAACTATAATTCACCCCTCCACTTT. The entire variable domain, with the rest obtained from reference TRBV7-6 and TRBJ1-6, is as follows: GAGVSQSPRYKVTKRGQDVALRCDPISGHVSLYWYRQALGQGPEFLTYFNYEAQQDKSGLPNDRFSAERPEGSISTLTIQRTEQRDSAMYRCASSYDDRNYNSPLHFGNGTRLTVT.

The chain carries TRBV7-9 and TRBJ1-1, with unresolved D. The CDR3 has 12 residues. Trimming took 9 bases from V and 3 from J, leaving 11 bases between them. CDR1 is SEHNR, CDR2 FQNEAQ, per germline (reference sequence). The CDR3 DNA reads TGTGCCAGTGGGGAGAGGGACACTGAAGCTTTCTTT. This codes for CASGERDTEAFF.

This chain connects TRBV12-3 or TRBV12-4 to TRBJ1-2; no clear D gene. The V and J ends lost 5 bases and 4 bases respectively, with 17 bases between them. CDR3 length: 15 amino acids. CDR3 coding DNA: TGTGCCAGCAGTGCACAGCTCCCCGACCCCTATGGCTACACCTTC. Protein product: CASSAQLPDPYGYTF.

This clonotype was seen a handful of times. The CDR3 DNA follows: TGTGCCAGCAGCCAAGGCCTAGTCGGGACCACTGAAGCTTTCTTT. It specifies CASSQGLVGTTEAFF. This sequence joins TRBV4-2 and TRBJ1-1; TRBD1 is a possible D gene (5 bases). Trimming took off 1 base at V and 4 bases at J, with 13 bases between the two ends. The CDR3 is made up of 15 amino acids. Germline assignment: CDR1 LGHNA and CDR2 YNFKEQ.